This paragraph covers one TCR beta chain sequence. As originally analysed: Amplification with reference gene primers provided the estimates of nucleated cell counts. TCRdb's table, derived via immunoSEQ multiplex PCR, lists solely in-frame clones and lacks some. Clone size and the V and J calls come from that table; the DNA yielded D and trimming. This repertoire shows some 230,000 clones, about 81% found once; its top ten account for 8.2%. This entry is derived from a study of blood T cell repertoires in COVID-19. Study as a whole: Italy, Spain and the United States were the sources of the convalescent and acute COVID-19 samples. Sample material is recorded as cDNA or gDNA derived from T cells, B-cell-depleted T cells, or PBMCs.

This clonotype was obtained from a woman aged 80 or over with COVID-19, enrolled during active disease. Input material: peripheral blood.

The CDR3 region is CATRASGRNEQFF. CDR3 sequence (DNA): TGTGCCACCAGGGCTAGCGGGAGGAATGAGCAGTTCTTC. V gene TRBV24-1 combines with J gene TRBJ2-1, with 11 bases identical to TRBD2. Germline CDR1 reads KGHDR; CDR2 reads SFDVKD. V shed 7 bases and J 7 bases; nucleotides not matched to a gene: 2. The CDR3 consists of 13 residues.